This passage covers 23 T cell receptor beta chains from one sample sequenced in a study of CD8 T cells in Susac syndrome. RNA amounts of about 0.5 to 1 ug underwent reverse transcription with random hexamers. Using its own MiXCR run on the immunoSEQ multiplex PCR reads, TCRdb lists one record per CDR3 protein. The sample contains approximately 180,000 distinct CDR3 sequences, roughly 95% of which appear only once. The sequencing input was CD4+ T cells from PBMCs. These TCRs come from a human donor with multiple sclerosis.

The J gene is TRBJ2-3, the V gene TRBV6-5; the D call may be TRBD1 or TRBD2 (5 bases each). V was trimmed by 10 bases and J by 0 bases, leaving 17 bases between them. This CDR3 region has 15 residues. Germline CDR1 MNHEY, CDR2 SVGAGI. The CDR3 region is CANCVGGSSTDTQYF. In DNA form, the CDR3 reads TGTGCCAACTGTGTTGGGGGTTCTAGCACAGATACGCAGTATTTT.

The J gene is TRBJ1-2, the V gene TRBV20-1; D remains ambiguous. V shed 0 bases and J shed 4 bases, with 9 bases lying between them. This CDR3 contains 13 residues. CDR1 and CDR2 (germline): DFQATT, SNEGSKA (reference sequence). The CDR3 DNA reads TGCAGTGCTAGAGATTTGTATTCCTATGGCTACACCTTC. Its translation is CSARDLYSYGYTF.

The chain combines TRBV29-1 with TRBJ2-1; D is possibly TRBD2 (6 bases). This CDR3 has 15 residues. Germline loops: CDR1 SQVTM, CDR2 ANQGSEA. Trimming took 5 bases from V and 2 from J, leaving 16 bases between them. CDR3: CSVQIGGLPYNEQFF. In nucleotides, the CDR3 is TGCAGCGTTCAAATCGGGGGTCTCCCCTACAATGAGCAGTTCTTC.

This rearrangement joins TRBV30 to TRBJ1-1, with TRBD1 matching 8 bases. Germline assignment: CDR1 GTSNPN and CDR2 SVGIG (reference sequence). Germline trimming cut 3 bases from V and 3 bases from J; bases unmatched to any gene: 6. The CDR3 is made up of 14 amino acids. CDR3 coding DNA: TGTGCCTGGAGCCCAGGGGGCTACTACACTGAAGCTTTCTTT. Encoded protein: CAWSPGGYYTEAFF.

V usage is TRBV3-1 and J usage is TRBJ2-6; 10 bases fit TRBD1. This CDR3 spans 19 amino acids. Germline lookup yields CDR1 LGHDT and CDR2 YNNKEL (reference sequence). V shed 0 bases, J shed 4 bases, and the junction held 9 bases outside the gene matches. CDR3 residues: CASSQDWTGGSSGANVLTF. DNA of the CDR3: TGTGCCAGCAGCCAAGATTGGACAGGGGGTAGCTCCGGGGCCAACGTCCTGACTTTC. The full variable domain, completed using reference TRBV3-1 and TRBJ2-6, is DTAVSQTPKYLVTQMGNDKSIKCEQNLGHDTMYWYKQDSKKFLKIMFSYNNKELIINETVPNRFSPKSPDKAHLNLHINSLELGDSAVYFCASSQDWTGGSSGANVLTFGAGSRLTVL.

V usage is TRBV12-3 or TRBV12-4 and J usage is TRBJ2-3, with D maybe TRBD1 (5 bases). The CDR3 consists of 13 residues. Trimming removed 6 bases at V and 9 bases at J, with 16 bases between. The CDR3 bases are TGTGCCAGCAGGCTCCCAGGGTCTATGACGCAGTATTTT. It codes for CASRLPGSMTQYF.

The rearrangement links TRBV6-2 or TRBV6-3 to TRBJ1-5, with 9 bases matching TRBD1. The CDR3 is 14 residues long. V gave up 6 bases and J gave up 9 bases; unmatched junction bases: 9. Germline V gene sequence: CDR1 MNHEY, CDR2 SVGEGT. The CDR3 is CASSPRDRVRPQHF. CDR3 coding DNA: TGTGCCAGCAGCCCCCGGGACAGGGTCCGGCCCCAGCATTTT.

This chain uses TRBV6-2 or TRBV6-3 with TRBJ2-5, with a possible D match to TRBD2 (5 bases). The V and J ends lost 5 bases and 1 base respectively, with 11 bases between them. The CDR3 has 14 residues. Germline V lookup: CDR1 MNHEY, CDR2 SVGEGT. The CDR3 DNA sequence: TGTGCCAGCAGTACCCTGGACTTCCAAGAGACCCAGTACTTC. Translated: CASSTLDFQETQYF.

The chain combines TRBV20-1 with TRBJ2-3, with 7 positions matching TRBD2. Germline values: CDR1 DFQATT, CDR2 SNEGSKA (reference sequence). V lost 5 bases to trimming and J lost 5 bases; unmatched junction nucleotides: 10. This CDR3 contains 14 residues. The CDR3 here is CSAGEGPPGDTQYF. CDR3 DNA sequence: TGCAGTGCTGGGGAGGGGCCCCCGGGAGATACGCAGTATTTT.

The chain links TRBV5-6 to TRBJ2-3, with 7 bases that match TRBD1. This CDR3 contains 16 residues. Per the germline V gene, CDR1 is SGHDT and CDR2 is YYEEEE. The junction had 9 bases not matched to a gene; V was cut back by 3 bases and J by 2 bases. This chain's CDR3 is CASSSAPDRSTDTQYF. The CDR3, as DNA: TGTGCCAGCAGCTCGGCACCGGACAGGTCCACAGATACGCAGTATTTT. The full variable domain, in which reference TRBV5-6 and TRBJ2-3 provide the parts outside the CDR3, is DAGVTQSPTHLIKTRGQQVTLRCSPKSGHDTVSWYQQALGQGPQFIFQYYEEEERQRGNFPDRFSGHQFPNYSSELNVNALLLGDSALYLCASSSAPDRSTDTQYFGPGTRLTVL.

This chain uses TRBV4-3 with TRBJ1-6; tentatively, D is TRBD1 (5 bases). Germline V CDR1 and CDR2: LGHNA, YSLEER. V lost 0 bases and J lost 9, with 12 bases in between. This CDR3 has 15 residues. CDR3 nucleotide sequence: TGCGCCAGCAGCCAAGAATTTTCGGGGACTTCACCCCTCCACTTT. This translates into CASSQEFSGTSPLHF.

V and J are TRBV19 and TRBJ2-1; 8 bases map to TRBD1. Germline-derived CDR1 and CDR2 are LNHDA and SQIVND (reference sequence). This CDR3 has 15 residues. V gave up 5 bases and J gave up 5 bases; unmatched junction bases: 8. CDR3 residues: CASSLGTGTHNEQFF. The CDR3 region has the DNA TGTGCCAGTAGTCTCGGGACAGGAACCCACAATGAGCAGTTCTTC.

This chain uses TRBV30 with TRBJ1-3; D uncertain. This CDR3 contains 12 residues. In germline, CDR1 is GTSNPN, CDR2 SVGIG (reference sequence). With 5 bases removed from V and 0 bases from J, the gap between germline ends came to 5 bases. The CDR3 coding sequence is TGTGCCTGGGGAGCCTCTGGAAACACCATATATTTT. Protein: CAWGASGNTIYF.

This clonotype was found once. The V and J genes are TRBV18 and TRBJ2-5; D not resolved. V gave up 2 bases and J gave up 0 bases, with 10 bases separating them. Germline-derived CDR1 and CDR2 are KGHSH and LQKENI. The CDR3 is 15 residues long. The CDR3 sequence is CASSPATRNQETQYF. The CDR3 DNA reads TGTGCCAGCTCACCAGCGACAAGAAACCAAGAGACCCAGTACTTC.

The J gene is TRBJ1-2, the V gene TRBV27, with D uncertain. V lost 7 bases and J lost 5, with 11 bases in between. The germline gives CDR1 MNHEY, CDR2 SMNVEV (reference sequence). The CDR3 spans 12 residues. The chain's CDR3 is CASKAGSYGYTF. The CDR3 nucleotides read TGTGCCAGCAAGGCTGGGTCGTATGGCTACACCTTC.

This chain connects TRBV12-5 to TRBJ2-1; 9 positions agree with TRBD2. This CDR3 region has 18 residues. V shed 5 bases and J 0 bases; nucleotides not matched to a gene: 11. Germline V CDR1 and CDR2: LGHNT, FRNRAP. The CDR3 sequence: CASGPGTSWTLSYNEQFF. The CDR3 region has the DNA TGTGCTAGTGGTCCCGGGACTAGCTGGACTCTCTCCTACAATGAGCAGTTCTTC.

The genes are TRBV30 and TRBJ1-4; D is possibly TRBD1 (5 bases). The germline V and J ends were trimmed by 4 bases and 0 bases, with 12 bases remaining between them. CDR1 GTSNPN and CDR2 SVGIG come from the germline V gene (reference sequence). The CDR3 runs 15 residues. The CDR3 sequence is CAWNTGMTTNEKLFF. In DNA form, the CDR3 reads TGTGCCTGGAATACAGGAATGACAACTAATGAAAAACTGTTTTTT.

V is TRBV7-2 and J is TRBJ1-5, with 8 bases fitting TRBD1. The CDR3 runs to 14 residues. CDR1 SGHTA and CDR2 FQGNSA come from the germline V gene. V shed 5 bases and J 5 bases; nucleotides not matched to a gene: 5. The CDR3 DNA is TGTGCCAGCAGCGAAACAGGGGGGGATCAGCCCCAGCATTTT. Amino acids: CASSETGGDQPQHF.

The genes are TRBV12-3 or TRBV12-4 and TRBJ1-4, with 9 positions matching TRBD1. This CDR3 is built from 15 residues. J gave up 5 bases and V 7 bases, and 8 bases lay outside the gene matches. Here the CDR3 DNA reads TGTGCCAGCACCAACTCGGGACAGGGAAATGAAAAACTGTTTTTT. Translating it yields CASTNSGQGNEKLFF.

This clonotype has only one observation. V usage is TRBV9 and J usage is TRBJ2-7; unclear D gene. The CDR3 runs to 12 residues. Germline CDR1 SGDLS, CDR2 YYNGEE. V was trimmed by 3 bases and J by 5 bases, leaving 9 bases between them. As DNA, the CDR3 is TGTGCCAGCAGCGCACGCCGGAACGAGCAGTACTTC. Translated, it gives CASSARRNEQYF. Looking up the rest from reference TRBV9 and TRBJ2-7 gives the full variable domain: DSGVTQTPKHLITATGQRVTLRCSPRSGDLSVYWYQQSLDQGLQFLIQYYNGEERAKGNILERFSAQQFPDLHSELNLSSLELGDSALYFCASSARRNEQYFGPGTRLTVT.

The chain has TRBV29-1 and TRBJ2-5; 12 bases agree with TRBD2. V shed 6 bases, J shed 3 bases, and the junction held 5 bases outside the gene matches. This CDR3 is built from 14 residues. Per germline, CDR1 SQVTM and CDR2 ANQGSEA. The CDR3 nucleotides read TGCAGCGTCAGACTAGCGGGGGTGGAAGAGACCCAGTACTTC. It specifies CSVRLAGVEETQYF.

The gene calls are TRBV12-3 or TRBV12-4 and TRBJ2-6, with TRBD1 as a possible D gene (6 bases). The CDR3 has 15 amino acids. V lost 3 bases, J lost 3 bases, and 9 bases lay in between. The CDR3 region is CASSFTGLGANVLTF. For the CDR3, the DNA is TGTGCCAGCAGTTTTACAGGGCTTGGGGCCAACGTCCTGACTTTC.

V and J are TRBV7-8 and TRBJ1-1; D remains ambiguous. The CDR3 has 13 amino acids. The ends were cut back, 1 base at V and 1 base at J, with 4 bases in the middle. CDR1 is SGHVS and CDR2 is FQNEAQ in the germline V gene. CDR3 nucleotides: TGTGCCAGCAGCTTAGTGGGGAACACTGAAGCTTTCTTT. This sequence encodes CASSLVGNTEAFF.